The 11 T cell receptor beta chains below were found in one sample sequenced in a study of shared clonotypes between healthy human individuals. Clones were read by immunoSEQ multiplex PCR, and TCRdb kept only the in-frame ones, dropping some. The data hold roughly 2 million clones, with approximately 95% observed a single time. The specimen was naive CD4+ T cells sorted from blood. Subset denoted: CD45RA+ positively selected. These receptors all stem from a man aged 18 to 29 in good health.

The rearrangement uses TRBV30 and TRBJ1-1, with 9 bases fitting TRBD1. The CDR3 sequence is 13 residues long. V dropped 5 bases and J dropped 5; count of bases not matched to a gene: 6. From germline, CDR1 is GTSNPN and CDR2 SVGIG (reference sequence). In nucleotides, the CDR3 is TGTGCCTGGGAAGGGGACAGGGAAACTGAAGCTTTCTTT. Translation gives CAWEGDRETEAFF.

This rearrangement joins TRBV28 to TRBJ2-7; 8 positions agree with TRBD1. The CDR3 totals 14 residues. CDR1 and CDR2 (germline): MDHEN, SYDVKM. V shed 4 bases and J 12 bases; nucleotides not matched to a gene: 14. The CDR3 spells CASSSQTLTGGRYF. As DNA, the CDR3 is TGTGCCAGCAGTTCACAAACTCTAACAGGGGGACGGTACTTC.

The chain joins TRBV19 to TRBJ2-3; D may correspond to TRBD1 or TRBD2 (5 bases each). CDR1 is LNHDA, CDR2 SQIVND, per germline (reference sequence). Trimming stripped 3 bases from V and 4 bases from J, with 11 bases between. This CDR3 region has 14 residues. The CDR3 DNA is TGTGCCAGTAGTATTGGGGGTTATCCAGATACGCAGTATTTT. This gives the protein CASSIGGYPDTQYF. Full variable domain (rest looked up from reference TRBV19 and TRBJ2-3): DGGITQSPKYLFRKEGQNVTLSCEQNLNHDAMYWYRQDPGQGLRLIYYSQIVNDFQKGDIAEGYSVSREKKESFPLTVTSAQKNPTAFYLCASSIGGYPDTQYFGPGTRLTVL.

This clone was seen a single time. The genes are TRBV7-2 and TRBJ2-2; weak D call: TRBD1 (6 bases). Trimming removed 4 bases from V and 0 bases from J, with 9 bases in between. The CDR3 contains 15 residues. In germline, CDR1 is SGHTA, CDR2 FQGNSA. The CDR3 loop reads CASSSDRTNTGELFF. The DNA for the CDR3 is TGTGCCAGCAGCTCGGACAGAACGAACACCGGGGAGCTGTTTTTT.

This clone came up once. The V and J genes are TRBV2 and TRBJ2-5; the D is unclear. V was trimmed by 7 bases and J by 1 base, leaving 19 bases between them. The CDR3 consists of 16 residues. Germline V gene data show CDR1 as SNHLY and CDR2 as FYNNEI. Here the CDR3 reads CASKKMGNSGQETQYF. The DNA of the CDR3 is TGTGCCAGCAAAAAAATGGGGAACTCCGGCCAAGAGACCCAGTACTTC.

The chain joins TRBV7-9 to TRBJ2-7; the D gene is possibly TRBD2 (5 bases). This CDR3 comprises 13 residues. Trimming stripped 10 bases from V and 5 bases from J, with 18 bases between. Germline V lookup: CDR1 SEHNR, CDR2 FQNEAQ (reference sequence). This CDR3 reads CATPLEPGNEQYF. The DNA for the CDR3 is TGTGCCACCCCTCTAGAACCGGGGAACGAGCAGTACTTC.

Note on this clone: Other DNA sequences in the sample encode the same CDR3. The V and J genes are TRBV5-1 and TRBJ1-6; D is perhaps TRBD1 (5 bases). Trimming took off 2 bases at V and 0 bases at J, with 9 bases between the two ends. There are 16 residues in the CDR3. From germline, CDR1 is SGHRS and CDR2 YFSETQ. The CDR3 bases are TGCGCCAGCAGCTTAGCAGGGAGCTCCTATAATTCACCCCTCCACTTT. Protein: CASSLAGSSYNSPLHF.

The CDR3 is CASSPSGVAGEQYF. The CDR3 nucleotides are TGTGCCAGCAGCCCTTCGGGGGTAGCGGGCGAGCAGTACTTC. The chain carries TRBV7-2 and TRBJ2-7; 7 nucleotides line up with TRBD2. The CDR3 is 14 residues long. The ends lost 5 bases at V and 6 bases at J; junction bases unmatched: 10. Germline V gene data show CDR1 as SGHTA and CDR2 as FQGNSA.

Notes on this clone: This sample includes further DNA sequences coding for the same CDR3. The gene calls are TRBV18 and TRBJ1-4; 7 nucleotides agree with TRBD1. CDR1 KGHSH and CDR2 LQKENI come from the germline V gene. The trim removed 0 bases at V and 5 bases at J, leaving 3 bases unmatched. The CDR3 has 15 amino acids. The CDR3 is CASSPPGQPNEKLFF. The CDR3, as DNA: TGTGCCAGCTCACCACCGGGACAGCCAAATGAAAAACTGTTTTTT.

The V and J genes are TRBV6-1 and TRBJ1-2; no clear D. The CDR3 runs to 15 residues. Germline CDR1 is MNHNS and CDR2 is SASEGT. The V end lost 1 base, the J end lost 4 bases, and 13 bases lay between the germline ends. The CDR3 here is CASSEVLGSGYGYTF. For the CDR3, the DNA is TGTGCCAGCAGTGAAGTTTTGGGGTCGGGCTATGGCTACACCTTC.

The chain uses TRBV7-3 and TRBJ2-1; D remains ambiguous. This CDR3 is built from 14 residues. The V and J ends lost 2 bases and 9 bases respectively, with 14 bases between them. Per the germline V gene, CDR1 is SGHTA and CDR2 is FQGTGA. In DNA form, the CDR3 reads TGTGCCAGCAGCTTACAACTTGGTGTGGGTGAGCAGTTCTTC. It encodes CASSLQLGVGEQFF. The whole variable domain, remainder taken from reference TRBV7-3 and TRBJ2-1, is GAGVSQTPSNKVTEKGKYVELRCDPISGHTALYWYRQSLGQGPEFLIYFQGTGAADDSGLPNDRFFAVRPEGSVSTLKIQRTERGDSAVYLCASSLQLGVGEQFFGPGTRLTVL.